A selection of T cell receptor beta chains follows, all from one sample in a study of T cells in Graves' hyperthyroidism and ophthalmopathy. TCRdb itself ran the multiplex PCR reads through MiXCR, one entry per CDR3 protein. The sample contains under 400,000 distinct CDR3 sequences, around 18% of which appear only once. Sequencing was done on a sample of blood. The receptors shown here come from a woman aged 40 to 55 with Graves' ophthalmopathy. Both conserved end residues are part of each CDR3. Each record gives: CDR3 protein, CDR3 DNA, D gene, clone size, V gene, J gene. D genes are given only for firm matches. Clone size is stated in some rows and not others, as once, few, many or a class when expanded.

CDR3 protein: CSARAGAGNYGYTF; CDR3 DNA: TGCAGTGCTAGAGCTGGGGCAGGGAACTATGGCTACACCTTC; D gene: -; clone size: -; V gene: TRBV20-1; J gene: TRBJ1-2
CDR3 protein: CASSPPGGLEAFF; CDR3 DNA: TGTGCCAGCAGTCCCCCCGGCGGGTTGGAAGCTTTCTTT; D gene: -; clone size: many; V gene: TRBV12-3/TRBV12-4; J gene: TRBJ1-1
CDR3 protein: CASSQDFRAGNQPQHF; CDR3 DNA: TGCGCCAGCAGCCAAGATTTTAGGGCAGGCAATCAGCCCCAGCATTTT; D gene: -; clone size: many; V gene: TRBV4-3; J gene: TRBJ1-5
CDR3 protein: CASSLQGFYGYTF; CDR3 DNA: TGTGCCAGCAGCTTACAGGGGTTCTATGGCTACACCTTC; D gene: -; clone size: many; V gene: TRBV7-9; J gene: TRBJ1-2
CDR3 protein: CASSWTANSEAFF; CDR3 DNA: TGTGCCAGCAGTTGGACAGCAAACTCCGAAGCTTTCTTT; D gene: -; clone size: few; V gene: TRBV2; J gene: TRBJ1-1
CDR3 protein: CASSNIEDTEAFF; CDR3 DNA: TGTGCCAGCAGTAATATAGAAGACACTGAAGCTTTCTTT; D gene: -; clone size: many; V gene: TRBV28; J gene: TRBJ1-1
CDR3 protein: CAWSHRGDEQYF; CDR3 DNA: TGTGCCTGGAGTCACAGGGGGGACGAGCAGTACTTC; D gene: TRBD1; clone size: many; V gene: TRBV30; J gene: TRBJ2-7
CDR3 protein: CASSQASIGELFF; CDR3 DNA: TGTGCCAGCAGCCAAGCCAGCATCGGGGAGCTGTTTTTT; D gene: -; clone size: many; V gene: TRBV3-1; J gene: TRBJ2-2
CDR3 protein: CASSAGQRTGELFF; CDR3 DNA: TGTGCCAGCAGCGCCGGACAGAGGACCGGGGAGCTGTTTTTT; D gene: -; clone size: many; V gene: TRBV7-3; J gene: TRBJ2-2
CDR3 protein: CASSGQGCTF; CDR3 DNA: TGTGCCAGCTCGGGACAGGGTTGCACCTTC; D gene: TRBD1; clone size: -; V gene: TRBV6-1; J gene: TRBJ1-2
CDR3 protein: CASSAQGAYTEAFF; CDR3 DNA: TGTGCCAGCTCAGCACAGGGGGCTTACACTGAAGCTTTCTTT; D gene: TRBD1; clone size: many; V gene: TRBV18; J gene: TRBJ1-1
CDR3 protein: CAWSLLGTGELFF; CDR3 DNA: TGTGCCTGGAGCCTACTCGGAACCGGGGAGCTGTTTTTT; D gene: -; clone size: many; V gene: TRBV30; J gene: TRBJ2-2
CDR3 protein: CASSGQGDPGELFF; CDR3 DNA: TGTGCCAGCAGCGGACAGGGGGATCCCGGGGAGCTGTTTTTT; D gene: TRBD1; clone size: many; V gene: TRBV12-3/TRBV12-4; J gene: TRBJ2-2
CDR3 protein: CASSLRSQGRSTDTQYF; CDR3 DNA: TGTGCCAGCAGCTTACGTTCCCAGGGTCGAAGCACAGATACGCAGTATTTT; D gene: -; clone size: -; V gene: TRBV7-3; J gene: TRBJ2-3
CDR3 protein: CASSNGNYEQYF; CDR3 DNA: TGTGCCAGCAGCAACGGGAACTACGAGCAGTACTTC; D gene: -; clone size: many; V gene: TRBV6-1; J gene: TRBJ2-7
CDR3 protein: CASSFRDSDSYEQYF; CDR3 DNA: TGTGCCAGCAGTTTCAGGGACAGCGACTCCTACGAGCAGTACTTC; D gene: TRBD1; clone size: -; V gene: TRBV12-3/TRBV12-4; J gene: TRBJ2-7
CDR3 protein: CSARDRTSGRRTYEQYF; CDR3 DNA: TGCAGTGCTAGAGATCGGACTAGCGGGAGGAGGACCTACGAGCAGTACTTC; D gene: TRBD2; clone size: many; V gene: TRBV20-1; J gene: TRBJ2-7
CDR3 protein: CSARDFVFGLGEQYF; CDR3 DNA: TGCAGTGCTAGAGATTTTGTCTTCGGGTTGGGCGAGCAGTACTTC; D gene: -; clone size: -; V gene: TRBV20-1; J gene: TRBJ2-7
CDR3 protein: CASSPGTYSNQPQHF; CDR3 DNA: TGTGCCAGCAGTCCAGGGACATATAGCAATCAGCCCCAGCATTTT; D gene: -; clone size: many; V gene: TRBV6-1; J gene: TRBJ1-5
CDR3 protein: CASSLNRGSSQPQHF; CDR3 DNA: TGTGCCAGCAGCTTAAACAGGGGTTCATCTCAGCCCCAGCATTTT; D gene: TRBD1; clone size: -; V gene: TRBV7-8; J gene: TRBJ1-5
CDR3 protein: CASSQGGDGGYTF; CDR3 DNA: TGTGCCAGCAGCCAAGGGGGGGACGGCGGCTACACCTTC; D gene: -; clone size: -; V gene: TRBV3-1; J gene: TRBJ1-2
CDR3 protein: CASSLNSGQETQYF; CDR3 DNA: TGTGCCAGCAGCCTAAACTCGGGGCAGGAGACCCAGTACTTC; D gene: -; clone size: once; V gene: TRBV11-2; J gene: TRBJ2-5
CDR3 protein: CASSLASGVIQETQYF; CDR3 DNA: TGTGCCAGCAGCTTGGCGTCGGGGGTAATCCAAGAGACCCAGTACTTC; D gene: -; clone size: few; V gene: TRBV5-8; J gene: TRBJ2-5
CDR3 protein: CASNPYRDKAGYTF; CDR3 DNA: TGTGCCAGTAACCCGTACCGGGACAAGGCTGGCTACACCTTC; D gene: -; clone size: -; V gene: TRBV19; J gene: TRBJ1-2
CDR3 protein: CATSSRTGTGGYTF; CDR3 DNA: TGTGCCACCAGCAGCCGTACCGGGACAGGGGGCTACACCTTC; D gene: TRBD1; clone size: few; V gene: TRBV15; J gene: TRBJ1-2
CDR3 protein: CAWSGGDYHGYTF; CDR3 DNA: TGTGCCTGGAGTGGAGGGGATTACCATGGCTACACCTTC; D gene: -; clone size: many; V gene: TRBV30; J gene: TRBJ1-2
CDR3 protein: CASSVQLAPRSGANVLTF; CDR3 DNA: TGTGCCAGCAGCGTTCAACTAGCTCCTCGCTCTGGGGCCAACGTCCTGACTTTC; D gene: -; clone size: many; V gene: TRBV9; J gene: TRBJ2-6
CDR3 protein: CASSLNQGAPDGYTF; CDR3 DNA: TGTGCCAGCAGTTTAAACCAGGGGGCGCCCGATGGCTACACCTTC; D gene: TRBD1; clone size: few; V gene: TRBV12-3/TRBV12-4; J gene: TRBJ1-2
CDR3 protein: CASSYDRLSSGANVLTF; CDR3 DNA: TGTGCCAGCAGTTATGACAGACTGAGCTCTGGGGCCAACGTCCTGACTTTC; D gene: -; clone size: few; V gene: TRBV5-6; J gene: TRBJ2-6
CDR3 protein: CATSATGSETQYF; CDR3 DNA: TGTGCCACCAGCGCCACAGGGAGCGAGACCCAGTACTTC; D gene: -; clone size: -; V gene: TRBV15; J gene: TRBJ2-5
CDR3 protein: CSARDGRNPSGGQYF; CDR3 DNA: TGCAGTGCTAGAGATGGACGGAACCCTTCAGGGGGGCAGTACTTC; D gene: TRBD1; clone size: -; V gene: TRBV20-1; J gene: TRBJ2-7
CDR3 protein: CASSYPLQGSVTSYEQYF; CDR3 DNA: TGTGCCAGCAGTTACCCCCTTCAGGGGAGTGTAACATCCTACGAGCAGTACTTC; D gene: -; clone size: many; V gene: TRBV28; J gene: TRBJ2-7
CDR3 protein: CATSLASPSSNYGYTF; CDR3 DNA: TGTGCCACCTCACTGGCCAGCCCATCCTCTAACTATGGCTACACCTTC; D gene: -; clone size: many; V gene: TRBV10-3; J gene: TRBJ1-2
CDR3 protein: CASRSGSGRNGSKYEQYF; CDR3 DNA: TGTGCCAGCCGGTCGGGTAGCGGGAGAAATGGTTCAAAGTACGAGCAGTACTTC; D gene: TRBD2; clone size: many; V gene: TRBV6-2/TRBV6-3; J gene: TRBJ2-7
CDR3 protein: CASSGLYGYTF; CDR3 DNA: TGTGCCAGCAGCGGGCTTTATGGCTACACCTTC; D gene: -; clone size: many; V gene: TRBV2; J gene: TRBJ1-2
CDR3 protein: CARSLPGTGDGAPAYEQYF; CDR3 DNA: TGTGCCAGATCTCTGCCCGGGACAGGGGATGGGGCGCCGGCCTACGAGCAGTACTTC; D gene: TRBD1; clone size: many; V gene: TRBV7-2; J gene: TRBJ2-7
CDR3 protein: CASSLRREGRQPQHF; CDR3 DNA: TGTGCCAGCAGCTTACGACGGGAAGGAAGGCAGCCCCAGCATTTT; D gene: -; clone size: many; V gene: TRBV7-8; J gene: TRBJ1-5
CDR3 protein: CASSLRGGAENTEAFF; CDR3 DNA: TGTGCCAGCAGCTTACGGGGAGGGGCCGAGAACACTGAAGCTTTCTTT; D gene: -; clone size: -; V gene: TRBV11-2; J gene: TRBJ1-1
CDR3 protein: CASSMSGATEAFF; CDR3 DNA: TGTGCCAGTAGTATGTCAGGGGCCACTGAAGCTTTCTTT; D gene: -; clone size: many; V gene: TRBV19; J gene: TRBJ1-1
CDR3 protein: CASSARQGFFYGYTF; CDR3 DNA: TGTGCCAGCAGCGCCCGACAGGGTTTTTTCTATGGCTACACCTTC; D gene: TRBD1; clone size: many; V gene: TRBV7-2; J gene: TRBJ1-2
CDR3 protein: CATSRAGQGETQYF; CDR3 DNA: TGTGCCACCAGCAGAGCTGGACAGGGAGAGACCCAGTACTTC; D gene: TRBD1; clone size: many; V gene: TRBV15; J gene: TRBJ2-5
CDR3 protein: CASSANTWASYNSPLHF; CDR3 DNA: TGTGCCAGCAGTGCAAACACCTGGGCCTCCTATAATTCACCCCTCCACTTT; D gene: -; clone size: many; V gene: TRBV6-1; J gene: TRBJ1-6
CDR3 protein: CASSLEGIVQYNEQFF; CDR3 DNA: TGCGCCAGCAGCTTGGAAGGGATTGTCCAATACAATGAGCAGTTCTTC; D gene: -; clone size: many; V gene: TRBV5-1; J gene: TRBJ2-1
CDR3 protein: CASSLVQGTNYGYTF; CDR3 DNA: TGTGCCAGCAGCTTAGTGCAGGGGACTAACTATGGCTACACCTTC; D gene: -; clone size: few; V gene: TRBV7-8; J gene: TRBJ1-2
CDR3 protein: CASSSRGGGNEKLFF; CDR3 DNA: TGTGCCAGCAGCTCCCGAGGGGGGGGTAATGAAAAACTGTTTTTT; D gene: -; clone size: few; V gene: TRBV9; J gene: TRBJ1-4
CDR3 protein: CASSALTRTETQYF; CDR3 DNA: TGTGCCAGCAGCGCACTAACTAGGACAGAGACCCAGTACTTC; D gene: -; clone size: many; V gene: TRBV12-3/TRBV12-4; J gene: TRBJ2-5